This is a list of T cell receptor beta chains from one sample in a study of CD8+ T cells in alopecia areata. Libraries were prepared by immunoSEQ multiplex PCR; TCRdb keeps only in-frame clonotypes and omits some of them. This sample has more than 150,000 clones; roughly half occur once, and the top ten carry roughly a tenth. Sequences were derived from CD8+ T cells sorted from blood, sampled around week 54, from a patient treated with tofacitinib. The receptor set was obtained from a human donor with alopecia areata. The CDR3 runs from the conserved cysteine through the conserved F or W. Each record gives: clone size, J gene, V gene, D gene, CDR3 DNA, CDR3 protein. D genes are given only for firm matches. The size field is filled for only some rows; it gives once, few, many or a size class.

NA | TRBJ1-2 | TRBV27 | NA | TGTGCCAGCAGTTTAGCAGGGGACTATGGCTACACCTTC | CASSLAGDYGYTF
NA | TRBJ2-3 | TRBV30 | NA | TGTGCCTGGAGTACCTCCGTGGGGCAGTATTTT | CAWSTSVGQYF
few | TRBJ2-5 | TRBV5-6 | TRBD2 | TGTGCCAGCAGCAATCTCCGGGGGGGTGAGGAGACCCAGTACTTC | CASSNLRGGEETQYF
NA | TRBJ2-2 | TRBV13 | NA | TGTGCCAGCAGGGGGCGGATCGGGGAGCTGTTTTTT | CASRGRIGELFF
NA | TRBJ1-2 | TRBV13 | NA | TGTGCCAGCAGCTTAGAGAGGGACTATGGCTACACCTTC | CASSLERDYGYTF
NA | TRBJ2-3 | TRBV7-2 | NA | TGTGCCAGCAGCCCCTACCCCCGGGCGGGGTTCACAGATACGCAGTATTTT | CASSPYPRAGFTDTQYF
NA | TRBJ1-1 | TRBV18 | NA | TGTGCCAGCTCACCACGACAGGCACTTGGAGCATTCTTT | CASSPRQALGAFF
few | TRBJ2-7 | TRBV7-9 | TRBD1 | TGTGCCAGCAGTTTTTCCGGGACAGGGAATGGCGAGCAGTACTTC | CASSFSGTGNGEQYF
NA | TRBJ2-1 | TRBV13 | NA | TGTGCCAGCAGCTTCGATGATGAGCAGTTCTTC | CASSFDDEQFF
NA | TRBJ2-5 | TRBV10-3 | TRBD1 | TGTGCCATCAGTGACTCGACAGGGGGTTTTGGAGAGACCCAGTACTTC | CAISDSTGGFGETQYF
NA | TRBJ2-3 | TRBV12-5 | TRBD1 | TGTGCTAGTGGCTTCCCCTGGGACAGGGGAAGCACAGATACGCAGTATTTT | CASGFPWDRGSTDTQYF
NA | TRBJ1-1 | TRBV6-5 | TRBD1 | TGTGCCAGCAGCCTCTGGACAGGACACAACACTGAAGCTTTCTTT | CASSLWTGHNTEAFF
few | TRBJ2-7 | TRBV11-2 | NA | TGTGCCAGCAGCTTAGTCGACGGATCCTACGAGCAGTACTTC | CASSLVDGSYEQYF
few | TRBJ1-3 | TRBV29-1 | NA | TGCAGCGTCGAACTTCCCAACTCTGGAAACACCATATATTTT | CSVELPNSGNTIYF
NA | TRBJ1-1 | TRBV30 | NA | TGTGCCTGGAGTGCAGGGACAATGGGTCCGACTGAAGCTTTCTTT | CAWSAGTMGPTEAFF
few | TRBJ2-3 | TRBV7-8 | NA | TGTGCCAGCAGCTTGGTCAACCGGGACGGCACAGATACGCAGTATTTT | CASSLVNRDGTDTQYF
NA | TRBJ2-2 | TRBV5-1 | NA | TGCGCCAGCAGTCTTACACCCGGGGAGCTGTTTTTT | CASSLTPGELFF
NA | TRBJ1-6 | TRBV6-1 | NA | TGTGCCAGCAGTCCAAGCCCAATCAGGGATTCACCCCTCCACTTT | CASSPSPIRDSPLHF
NA | TRBJ1-2 | TRBV7-2 | NA | TGTGCCAGCACCCCGGACAGTGCCCCGTATGGCTACACCTTC | CASTPDSAPYGYTF
once | TRBJ2-7 | TRBV19 | TRBD2 | TGTGCCAGTAGTATAAGGACTAGCGGGGACTACGAGCAGTACTTC | CASSIRTSGDYEQYF
once | TRBJ1-1 | TRBV27 | NA | TGTGCCAGCAGTTGGGGAGCGGGCACTGAAGCTTTCTTT | CASSWGAGTEAFF
NA | TRBJ1-2 | TRBV6-1 | NA | TGTGCCAGCGAGCAGGGAAGCTATGGCTACACCTTC | CASEQGSYGYTF
NA | TRBJ2-3 | TRBV13 | NA | TGTGCCAGCAGCCGCGCAGCCGATACGCAGTATTTT | CASSRAADTQYF
NA | TRBJ2-1 | TRBV27 | TRBD1 | TGTGCCACCTGGGGCAGGGGGCAATACAATGAGCAGTTCTTC | CATWGRGQYNEQFF
NA | TRBJ1-5 | TRBV6-6 | NA | TGTGCCAGCAGTCAACAGGGTAGTCAGCCCCAGCATTTT | CASSQQGSQPQHF
NA | TRBJ2-7 | TRBV13 | TRBD2 | TGTGCCAGCAGCTTCGGCGGGGGGTTAGGCTACGAGCAGTACTTC | CASSFGGGLGYEQYF
NA | TRBJ2-1 | TRBV7-6 | TRBD2 | TGTGCCAGCAGCCCTACTAGCGGATCCTACAATGAGCAGTTCTTC | CASSPTSGSYNEQFF
once | TRBJ1-5 | TRBV10-3 | TRBD1 | TGTGCCATCAGTGAAGGGACAGGGGGCGTTCAGCCCCAGCATTTT | CAISEGTGGVQPQHF
NA | TRBJ2-7 | TRBV29-1 | TRBD1 | TGCAGCGTTGCCGGGACAGGGAGCTCCTACGAGCAGTACTTC | CSVAGTGSSYEQYF
once | TRBJ1-5 | TRBV30 | TRBD1 | TGTGCCTGGAGTCTACCGGGACAGGGATATCAGCCCCAGCATTTT | CAWSLPGQGYQPQHF
NA | TRBJ2-7 | TRBV9 | NA | TGTGCCAGCAGCCAGGGATGGAGCTCCTACGAGCAGTACTTC | CASSQGWSSYEQYF
NA | TRBJ2-2 | TRBV5-1 | TRBD1 | TGCGCCAGCAGCATGGCCACAGGGGGCTTACCCGGGGAGCTGTTTTTT | CASSMATGGLPGELFF